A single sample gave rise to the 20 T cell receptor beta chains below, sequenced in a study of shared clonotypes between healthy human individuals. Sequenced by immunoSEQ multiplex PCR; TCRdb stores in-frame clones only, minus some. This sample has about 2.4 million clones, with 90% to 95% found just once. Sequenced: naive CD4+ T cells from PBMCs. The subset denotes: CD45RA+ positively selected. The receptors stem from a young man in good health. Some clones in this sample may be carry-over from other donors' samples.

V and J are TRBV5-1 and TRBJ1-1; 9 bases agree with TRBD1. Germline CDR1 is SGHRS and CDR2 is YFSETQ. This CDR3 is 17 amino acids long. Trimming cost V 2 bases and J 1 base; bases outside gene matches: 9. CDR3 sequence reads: CASSFGTGFGKNTEAFF. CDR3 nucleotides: TGCGCCAGCAGCTTCGGGACAGGGTTCGGCAAGAACACTGAAGCTTTCTTT.

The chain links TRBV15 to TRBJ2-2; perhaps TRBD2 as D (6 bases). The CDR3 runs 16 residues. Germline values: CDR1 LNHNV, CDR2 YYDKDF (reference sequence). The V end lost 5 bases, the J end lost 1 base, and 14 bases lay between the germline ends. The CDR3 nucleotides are TGTGCCACCAGCCCCCGACTAGTGGGGAACACCGGGGAGCTGTTTTTT. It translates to CATSPRLVGNTGELFF.

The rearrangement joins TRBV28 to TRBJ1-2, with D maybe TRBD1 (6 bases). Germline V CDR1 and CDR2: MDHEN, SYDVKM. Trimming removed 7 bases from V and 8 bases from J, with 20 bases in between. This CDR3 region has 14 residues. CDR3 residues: CASNKMGGARGYTF. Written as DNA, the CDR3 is TGTGCCAGCAATAAAATGGGGGGGGCGCGAGGCTACACCTTC.

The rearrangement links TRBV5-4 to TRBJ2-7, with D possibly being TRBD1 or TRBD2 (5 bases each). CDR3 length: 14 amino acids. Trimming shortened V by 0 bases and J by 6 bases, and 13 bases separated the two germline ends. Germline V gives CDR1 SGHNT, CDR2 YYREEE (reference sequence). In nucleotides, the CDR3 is TGTGCCAGCAGCTTGGCCGCCGGGACGCGCGAGCAGTACTTC. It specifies CASSLAAGTREQYF. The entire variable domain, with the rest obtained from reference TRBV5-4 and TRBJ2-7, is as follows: ETGVTQSPTHLIKTRGQQVTLRCSSQSGHNTVSWYQQALGQGPQFIFQYYREEENGRGNFPPRFSGLQFPNYSSELNVNALELDDSALYLCASSLAAGTREQYFGPGTRLTVT.

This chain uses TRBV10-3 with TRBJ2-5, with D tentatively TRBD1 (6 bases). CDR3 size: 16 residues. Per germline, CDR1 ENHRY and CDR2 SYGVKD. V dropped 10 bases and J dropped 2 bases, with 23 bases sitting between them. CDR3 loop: CATKASTGQGQETQYF. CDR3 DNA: TGTGCCACCAAGGCATCCACAGGGCAGGGGCAAGAGACCCAGTACTTC.

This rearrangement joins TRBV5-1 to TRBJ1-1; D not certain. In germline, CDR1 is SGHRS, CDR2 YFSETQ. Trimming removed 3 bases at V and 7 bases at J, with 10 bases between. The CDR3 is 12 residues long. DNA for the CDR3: TGCGCCAGCAGCTCGACGGCAGGTGAAGCTTTCTTT. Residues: CASSSTAGEAFF.

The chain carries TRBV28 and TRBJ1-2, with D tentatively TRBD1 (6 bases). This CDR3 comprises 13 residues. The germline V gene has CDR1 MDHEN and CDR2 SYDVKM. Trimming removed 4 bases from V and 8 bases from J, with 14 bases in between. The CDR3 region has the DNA TGTGCCAGCAGTTACAGGGTTTGGGGAGGCTACACCTTC. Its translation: CASSYRVWGGYTF.

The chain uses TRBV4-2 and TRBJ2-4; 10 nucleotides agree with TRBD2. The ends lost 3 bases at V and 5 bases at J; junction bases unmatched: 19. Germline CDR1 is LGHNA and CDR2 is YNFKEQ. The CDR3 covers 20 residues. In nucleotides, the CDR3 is TGTGCCAGCAGCCAGGGGGGTGGGGTAGCGGGAGGTCCATCCGAAAACATTCAGTACTTC. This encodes CASSQGGGVAGGPSENIQYF.

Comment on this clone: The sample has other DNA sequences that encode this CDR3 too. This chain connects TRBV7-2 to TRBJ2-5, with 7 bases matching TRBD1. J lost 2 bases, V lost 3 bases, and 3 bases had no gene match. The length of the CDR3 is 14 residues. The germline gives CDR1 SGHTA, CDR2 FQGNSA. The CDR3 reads CASSLTGLQETQYF. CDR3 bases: TGTGCCAGCAGCTTGACAGGGCTACAAGAGACCCAGTACTTC.

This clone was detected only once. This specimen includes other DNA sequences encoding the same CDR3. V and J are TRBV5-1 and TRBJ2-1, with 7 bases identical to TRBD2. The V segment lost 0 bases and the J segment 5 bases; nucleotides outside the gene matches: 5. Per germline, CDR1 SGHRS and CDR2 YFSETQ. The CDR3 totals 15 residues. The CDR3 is CASSLGLADDNEQFF. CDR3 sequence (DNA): TGCGCCAGCAGCTTGGGGCTAGCGGACGACAATGAGCAGTTCTTC.

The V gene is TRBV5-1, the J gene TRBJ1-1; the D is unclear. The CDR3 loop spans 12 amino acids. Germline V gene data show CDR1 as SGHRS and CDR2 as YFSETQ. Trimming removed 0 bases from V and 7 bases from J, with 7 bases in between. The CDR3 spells CASSLDNFEAFF. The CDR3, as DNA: TGCGCCAGCAGCTTGGACAATTTTGAAGCTTTCTTT.

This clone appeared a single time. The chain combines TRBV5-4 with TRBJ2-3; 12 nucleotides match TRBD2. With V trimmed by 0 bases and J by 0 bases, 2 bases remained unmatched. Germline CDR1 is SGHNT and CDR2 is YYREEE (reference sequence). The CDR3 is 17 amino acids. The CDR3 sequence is CASSLGGTSGSTDTQYF. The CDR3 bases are TGTGCCAGCAGCTTGGGCGGGACTAGCGGGAGCACAGATACGCAGTATTTT.

For the CDR3, the DNA is TGTGCCAGCAGTTTCTGGAGGACAGGGAAAGGCAATCAGCCCCAGCATTTT. Protein product: CASSFWRTGKGNQPQHF. The chain links TRBV28 to TRBJ1-5, with TRBD1 matching over 8 bases. This CDR3 region has 17 residues. Germline-derived CDR1 and CDR2 are MDHEN and SYDVKM. The V segment lost 3 bases and the J segment 2 bases; nucleotides outside the gene matches: 9.

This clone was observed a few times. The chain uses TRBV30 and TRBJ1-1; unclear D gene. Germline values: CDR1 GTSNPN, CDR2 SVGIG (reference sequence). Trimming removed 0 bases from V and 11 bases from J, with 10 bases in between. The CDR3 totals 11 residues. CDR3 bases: TGTGCCTGGAGTGTGGCGGTGGACGCTTTCTTT. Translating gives CAWSVAVDAFF.

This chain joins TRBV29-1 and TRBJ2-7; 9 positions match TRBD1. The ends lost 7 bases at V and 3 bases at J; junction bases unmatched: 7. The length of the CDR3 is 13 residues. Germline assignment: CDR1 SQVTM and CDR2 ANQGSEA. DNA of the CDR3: TGCAGCGCGGGACAGGGTCGGCGCTACGAGCAGTACTTC. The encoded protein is CSAGQGRRYEQYF.

Here the CDR3 reads CASTRDTSLYGYTF. For the CDR3, the DNA is TGTGCCAGTACCCGGGACACCTCCTTATATGGCTACACCTTC. The rearrangement joins TRBV19 to TRBJ1-2, with D possibly being TRBD1 (6 bases). The CDR3 runs to 14 residues. The germline gives CDR1 LNHDA, CDR2 SQIVND (reference sequence). Trimming removed 7 bases at V and 5 bases at J, with 17 bases between.

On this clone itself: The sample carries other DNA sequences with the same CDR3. Here the CDR3 DNA reads TGTGCCAGCAGCTCAGGACTAGCAGAGTTCAATGAGCAGTTCTTC. This gives the protein CASSSGLAEFNEQFF. The chain joins TRBV7-9 to TRBJ2-1; 8 bases align to TRBD2. The CDR3 has 15 residues. Germline lookup yields CDR1 SEHNR and CDR2 FQNEAQ (reference sequence). The ends lost 4 bases at V and 6 bases at J; junction bases unmatched: 8.

The CDR3 region is CASSVLLDRPRSGNTIYF. The CDR3, as DNA: TGTGCCAGTAGTGTCCTCCTAGACAGGCCAAGATCTGGAAACACCATATATTTT. This chain connects TRBV19 to TRBJ1-3; D perhaps matches TRBD1 (6 bases). There are 18 residues in the CDR3. The germline V gene encodes CDR1 LNHDA and CDR2 SQIVND (reference sequence). Trimming removed 5 bases at V and 1 base at J, with 21 bases between.

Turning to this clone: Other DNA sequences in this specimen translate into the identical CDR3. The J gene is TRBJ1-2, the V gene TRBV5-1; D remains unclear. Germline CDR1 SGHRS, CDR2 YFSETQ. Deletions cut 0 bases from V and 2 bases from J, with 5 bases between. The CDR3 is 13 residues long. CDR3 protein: CASSLEGNYGYTF. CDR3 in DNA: TGCGCCAGCAGCTTGGAAGGAAACTATGGCTACACCTTC.

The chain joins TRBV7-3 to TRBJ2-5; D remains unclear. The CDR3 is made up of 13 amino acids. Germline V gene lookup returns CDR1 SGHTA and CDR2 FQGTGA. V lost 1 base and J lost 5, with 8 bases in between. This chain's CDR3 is CASSLIIGETQYF. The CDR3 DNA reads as TGTGCCAGCAGCTTAATTATTGGGGAGACCCAGTACTTC. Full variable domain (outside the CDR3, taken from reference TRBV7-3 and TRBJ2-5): GAGVSQTPSNKVTEKGKYVELRCDPISGHTALYWYRQSLGQGPEFLIYFQGTGAADDSGLPNDRFFAVRPEGSVSTLKIQRTERGDSAVYLCASSLIIGETQYFGPGTRLLVL.